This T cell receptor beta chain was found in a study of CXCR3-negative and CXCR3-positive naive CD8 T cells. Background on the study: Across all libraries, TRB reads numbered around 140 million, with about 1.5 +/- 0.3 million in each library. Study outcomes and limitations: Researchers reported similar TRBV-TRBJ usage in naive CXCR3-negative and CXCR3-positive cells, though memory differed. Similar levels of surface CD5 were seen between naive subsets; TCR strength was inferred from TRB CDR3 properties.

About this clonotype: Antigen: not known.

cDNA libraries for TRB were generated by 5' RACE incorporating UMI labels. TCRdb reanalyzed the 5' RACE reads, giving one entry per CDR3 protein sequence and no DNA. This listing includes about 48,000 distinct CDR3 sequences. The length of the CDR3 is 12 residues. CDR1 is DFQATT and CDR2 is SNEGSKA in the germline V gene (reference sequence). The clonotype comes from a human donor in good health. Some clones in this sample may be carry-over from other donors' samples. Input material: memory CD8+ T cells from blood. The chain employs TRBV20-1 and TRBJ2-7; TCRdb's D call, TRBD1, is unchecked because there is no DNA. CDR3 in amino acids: CSARWSGGEQYF.